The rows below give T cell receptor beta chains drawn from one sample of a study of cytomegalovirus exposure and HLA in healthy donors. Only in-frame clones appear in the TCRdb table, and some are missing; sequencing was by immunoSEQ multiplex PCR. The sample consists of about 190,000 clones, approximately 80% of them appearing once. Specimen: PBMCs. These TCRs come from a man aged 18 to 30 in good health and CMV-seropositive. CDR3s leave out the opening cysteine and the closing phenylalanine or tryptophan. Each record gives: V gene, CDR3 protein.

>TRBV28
ASSAPPGQGPDTQY
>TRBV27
ASRRQYGSAGGSETQY
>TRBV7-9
ASSLSWGHESYNEQF
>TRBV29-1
SVRDSSYEQY
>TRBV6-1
ASSEALSGRAVQY
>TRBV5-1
ASSPRTGMNTEAF
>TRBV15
ATSRVLEREQY
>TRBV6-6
ASSPGTGSHNEQF
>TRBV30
AWSKQTGGNQPQH
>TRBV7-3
ASSSKPGLVKTGELF
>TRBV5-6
ASSLVSGYEAF
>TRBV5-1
ASSWADRGQETQY
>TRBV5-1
ASSLVRTGPHEQY
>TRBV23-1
ASSHSGLPVNYEQY
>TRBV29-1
SVLGRNTGELF
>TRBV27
ASSASPSGTQY
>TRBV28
ASSLGGGRTYEQY
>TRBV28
ASSAPIEGNQPQH
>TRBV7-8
ASSPGQGEYLEAF
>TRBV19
ASTGQGWSQPQH
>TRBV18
ASSQPGLTKSSYEQY
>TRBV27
ASNRAGSYEQY
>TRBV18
ASSQTDRGDNYGYT
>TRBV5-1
ASSLEGRGRASEQY
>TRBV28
ASSTPLSLAGGRAEQY
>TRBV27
ASTGRLNEQF
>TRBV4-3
ASSQDGTSGRPSYNEQF
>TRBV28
ASWGRAQNTEAF
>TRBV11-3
ASSLRQGHSEQF
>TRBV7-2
ASSLGRGFDEQY
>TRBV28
ASSLPDRVGPYEQY
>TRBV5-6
ASSFPTSADTDTQY
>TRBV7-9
ASSPRQGTETQY
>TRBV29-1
SVDLAGLYNEQF
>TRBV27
ASSALAGGFQLYEQY
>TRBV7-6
ASSLAQAPMSSYNEQF
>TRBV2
ASSERDWPYEQY
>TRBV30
AYTGQGRQPQH
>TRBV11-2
ASSLRGPPNYGYT
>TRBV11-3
ASSPSANTGELF
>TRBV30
AWMRTSSHGTQY
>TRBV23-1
ASSRRGGSYNEQF
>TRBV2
ASSEALSSNQPQH
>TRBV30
AWSTTTGGEAF
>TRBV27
ASSHPTGLSSYEQY